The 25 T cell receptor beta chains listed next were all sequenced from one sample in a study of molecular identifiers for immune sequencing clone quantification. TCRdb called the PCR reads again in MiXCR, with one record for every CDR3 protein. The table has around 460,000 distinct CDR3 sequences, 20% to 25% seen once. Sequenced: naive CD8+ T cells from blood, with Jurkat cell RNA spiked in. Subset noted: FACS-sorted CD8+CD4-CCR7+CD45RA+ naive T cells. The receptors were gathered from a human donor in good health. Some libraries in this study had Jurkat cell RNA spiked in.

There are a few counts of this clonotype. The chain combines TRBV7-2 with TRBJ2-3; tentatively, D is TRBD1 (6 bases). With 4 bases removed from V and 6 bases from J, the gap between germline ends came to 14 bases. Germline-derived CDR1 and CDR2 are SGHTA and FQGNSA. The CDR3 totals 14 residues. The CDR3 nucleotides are TGTGCCAGCAGCTCACAGGGCCAGGGGGATACGCAGTATTTT. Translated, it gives CASSSQGQGDTQYF.

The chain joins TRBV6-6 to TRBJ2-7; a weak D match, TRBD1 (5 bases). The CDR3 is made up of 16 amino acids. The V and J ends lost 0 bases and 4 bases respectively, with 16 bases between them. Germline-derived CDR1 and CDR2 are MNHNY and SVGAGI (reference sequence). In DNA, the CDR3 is TGTGCCAGCAGTTACTCGTATCGGGCAGGGATGTACGAGCAGTACTTC. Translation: CASSYSYRAGMYEQYF.

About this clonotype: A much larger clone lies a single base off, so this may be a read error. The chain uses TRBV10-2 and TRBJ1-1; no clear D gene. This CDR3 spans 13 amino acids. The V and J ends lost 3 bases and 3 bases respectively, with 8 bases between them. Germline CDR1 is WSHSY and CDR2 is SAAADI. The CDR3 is CASSDPQHTEAFF. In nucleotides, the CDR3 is TGCGCCAGCAGTGACCCCCAGCACACTGAAGCTTTCTTT.

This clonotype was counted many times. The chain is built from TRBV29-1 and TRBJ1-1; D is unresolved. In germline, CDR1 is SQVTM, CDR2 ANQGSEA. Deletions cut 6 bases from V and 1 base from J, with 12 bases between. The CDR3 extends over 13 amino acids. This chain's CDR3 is CSVAGPENTEAFF. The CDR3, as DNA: TGCAGCGTCGCCGGGCCAGAGAACACTGAAGCTTTCTTT.

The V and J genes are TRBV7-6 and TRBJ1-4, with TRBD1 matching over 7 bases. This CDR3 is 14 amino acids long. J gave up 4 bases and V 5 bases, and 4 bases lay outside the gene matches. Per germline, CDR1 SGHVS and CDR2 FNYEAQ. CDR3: CASSPDRINEKLFF. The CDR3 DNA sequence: TGTGCCAGCAGCCCGGACAGGATTAATGAAAAACTGTTTTTT.

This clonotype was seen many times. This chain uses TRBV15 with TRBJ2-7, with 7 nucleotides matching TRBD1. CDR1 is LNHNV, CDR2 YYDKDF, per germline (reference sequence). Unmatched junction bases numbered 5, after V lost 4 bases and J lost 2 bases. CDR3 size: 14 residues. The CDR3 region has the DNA TGTGCCACCAGCACGACAGGGACGGCCTACGAGCAGTACTTC. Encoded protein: CATSTTGTAYEQYF.

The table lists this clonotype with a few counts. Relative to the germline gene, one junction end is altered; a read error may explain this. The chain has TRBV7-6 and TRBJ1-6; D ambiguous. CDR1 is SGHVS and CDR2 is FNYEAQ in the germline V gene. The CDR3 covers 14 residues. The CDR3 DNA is TGTGCCGGCAGCTTAGGCGCGGGAGGTTCACCCCTCCACTTT. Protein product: CAGSLGAGGSPLHF.

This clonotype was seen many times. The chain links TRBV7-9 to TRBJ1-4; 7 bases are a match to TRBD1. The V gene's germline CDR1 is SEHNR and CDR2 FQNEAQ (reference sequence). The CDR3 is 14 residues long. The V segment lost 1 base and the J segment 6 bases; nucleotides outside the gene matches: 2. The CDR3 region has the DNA TGTGCCAGCAGCTTAGAGGGGGCCTATGAAAAACTGTTTTTT. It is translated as CASSLEGAYEKLFF.

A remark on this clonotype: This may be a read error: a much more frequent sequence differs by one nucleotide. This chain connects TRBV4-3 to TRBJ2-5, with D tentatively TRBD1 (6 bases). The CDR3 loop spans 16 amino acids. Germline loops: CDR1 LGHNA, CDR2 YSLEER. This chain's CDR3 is CASSQDWTDKQGTQYF. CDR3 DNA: TGCGCCAGCAGCCAAGATTGGACAGACAAACAAGGGACCCAGTACTTC.

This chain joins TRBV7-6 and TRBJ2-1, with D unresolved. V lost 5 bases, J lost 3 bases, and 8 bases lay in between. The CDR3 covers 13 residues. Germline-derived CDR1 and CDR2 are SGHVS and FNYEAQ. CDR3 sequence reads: CASSSDGYNEQFF. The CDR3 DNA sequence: TGTGCCAGCAGCAGCGACGGCTACAATGAGCAGTTCTTC.

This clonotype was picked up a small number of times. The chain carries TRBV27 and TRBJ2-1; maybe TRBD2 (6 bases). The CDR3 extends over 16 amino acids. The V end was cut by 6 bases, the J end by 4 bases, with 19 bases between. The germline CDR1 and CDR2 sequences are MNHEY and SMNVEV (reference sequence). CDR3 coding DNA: TGTGCCAGCAGACCGGACCCCCGGGACTTATACAATGAGCAGTTCTTC. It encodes CASRPDPRDLYNEQFF.

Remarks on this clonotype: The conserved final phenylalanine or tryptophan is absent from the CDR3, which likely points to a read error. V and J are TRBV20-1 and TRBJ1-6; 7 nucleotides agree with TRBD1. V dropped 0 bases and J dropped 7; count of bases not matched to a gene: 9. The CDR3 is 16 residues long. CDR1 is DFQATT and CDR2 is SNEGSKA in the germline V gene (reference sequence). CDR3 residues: CSARDREGQMNSPLHL. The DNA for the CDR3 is TGCAGTGCTAGAGATCGGGAGGGACAGATGAATTCACCCCTCCACCTT.

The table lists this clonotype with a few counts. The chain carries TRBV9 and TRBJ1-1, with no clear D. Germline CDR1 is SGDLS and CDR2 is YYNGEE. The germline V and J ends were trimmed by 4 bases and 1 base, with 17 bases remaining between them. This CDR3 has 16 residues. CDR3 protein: CASSHSNREPNTEAFF. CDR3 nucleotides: TGTGCCAGCAGCCACAGCAATCGGGAACCGAACACTGAAGCTTTCTTT.

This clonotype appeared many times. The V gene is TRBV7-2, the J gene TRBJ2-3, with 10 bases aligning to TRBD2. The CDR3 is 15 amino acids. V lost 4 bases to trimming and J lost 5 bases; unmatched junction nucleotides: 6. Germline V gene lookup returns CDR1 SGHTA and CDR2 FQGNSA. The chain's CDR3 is CASSSSGGTLDTQYF. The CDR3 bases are TGTGCCAGCAGCTCTAGCGGGGGCACACTAGATACGCAGTATTTT.

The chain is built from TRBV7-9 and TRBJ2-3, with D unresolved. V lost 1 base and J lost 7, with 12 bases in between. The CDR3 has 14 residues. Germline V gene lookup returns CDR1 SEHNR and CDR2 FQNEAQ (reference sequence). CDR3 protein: CASSLGTQTHTQYF. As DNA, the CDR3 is TGTGCCAGCAGCTTAGGGACGCAGACCCATACGCAGTATTTT.

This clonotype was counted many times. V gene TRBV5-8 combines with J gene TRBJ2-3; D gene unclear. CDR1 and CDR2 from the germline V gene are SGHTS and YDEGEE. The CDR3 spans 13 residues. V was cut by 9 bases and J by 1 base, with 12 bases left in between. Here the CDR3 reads CANPMRRTDTQYF. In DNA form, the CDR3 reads TGTGCCAACCCGATGAGACGCACAGATACGCAGTATTTT.

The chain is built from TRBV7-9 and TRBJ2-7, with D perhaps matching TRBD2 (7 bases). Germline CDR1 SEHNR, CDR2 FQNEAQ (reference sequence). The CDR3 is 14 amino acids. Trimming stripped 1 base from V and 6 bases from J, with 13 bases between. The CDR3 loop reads CASSLEAGAGEQYF. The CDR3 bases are TGTGCCAGCAGCTTAGAGGCGGGGGCGGGCGAGCAGTACTTC.

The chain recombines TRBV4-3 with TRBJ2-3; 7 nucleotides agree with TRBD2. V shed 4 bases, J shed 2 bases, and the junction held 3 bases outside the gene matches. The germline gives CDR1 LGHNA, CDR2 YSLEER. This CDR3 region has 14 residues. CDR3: CASSRGTTTDTQYF. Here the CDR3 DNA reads TGCGCCAGCAGCCGAGGGACTACCACAGATACGCAGTATTTT.

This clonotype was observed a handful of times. The CDR3 DNA reads TGTGCCAGCAGTCATGGCGGGGGGGCAAATGAGCAGTTCTTC. It yields the protein CASSHGGGANEQFF. The chain is built from TRBV6-5 and TRBJ2-1; 9 nucleotides match TRBD2. Germline V CDR1 and CDR2: MNHEY, SVGAGI. The CDR3 sequence is 14 residues long. J was trimmed by 7 bases and V by 5 bases; bases with no gene match: 6.

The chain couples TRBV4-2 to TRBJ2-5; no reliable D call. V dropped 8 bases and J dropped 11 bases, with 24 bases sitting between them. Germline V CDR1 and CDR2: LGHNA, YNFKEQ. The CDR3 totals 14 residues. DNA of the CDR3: TGTGCCAGCGGAGCCGGGCTAAACTATAATGAGCAGTACTTC. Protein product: CASGAGLNYNEQYF.

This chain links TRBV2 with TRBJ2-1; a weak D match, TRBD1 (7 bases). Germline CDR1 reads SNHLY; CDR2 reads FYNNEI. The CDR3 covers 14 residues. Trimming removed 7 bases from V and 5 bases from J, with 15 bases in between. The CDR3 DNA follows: TGTGCCAGCAATGCGGGACAGCCTGACAATGAGCAGTTCTTC. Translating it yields CASNAGQPDNEQFF. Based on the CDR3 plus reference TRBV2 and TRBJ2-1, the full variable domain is EPEVTQTPSHQVTQMGQEVILRCVPISNHLYFYWYRQILGQKVEFLVSFYNNEISEKSEIFDDQFSVERPDGSNFTLKIRSTKLEDSAMYFCASNAGQPDNEQFFGPGTRLTVL.

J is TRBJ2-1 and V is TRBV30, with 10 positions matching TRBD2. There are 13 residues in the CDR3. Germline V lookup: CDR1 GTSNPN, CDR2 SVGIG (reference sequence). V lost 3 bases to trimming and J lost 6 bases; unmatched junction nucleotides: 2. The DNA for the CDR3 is TGTGCCTGGAGACTAGCGGGAACCAATGAGCAGTTCTTC. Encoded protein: CAWRLAGTNEQFF. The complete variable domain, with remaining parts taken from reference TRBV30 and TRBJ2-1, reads SQTIHQWPATLVQPVGSPLSLECTVEGTSNPNLYWYRQAAGRGLQLLFYSVGIGQISSEVPQNLSASRPQDRQFILSSKKLLLSDSGFYLCAWRLAGTNEQFFGPGTRLTVL.

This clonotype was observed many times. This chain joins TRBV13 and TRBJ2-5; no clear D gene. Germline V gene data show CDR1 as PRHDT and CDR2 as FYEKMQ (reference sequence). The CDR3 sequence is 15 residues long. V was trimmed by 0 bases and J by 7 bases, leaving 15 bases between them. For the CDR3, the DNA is TGTGCCAGCAGCTTAGGGAGGTCCGCTGAAGGGACCCAGTACTTC. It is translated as CASSLGRSAEGTQYF.

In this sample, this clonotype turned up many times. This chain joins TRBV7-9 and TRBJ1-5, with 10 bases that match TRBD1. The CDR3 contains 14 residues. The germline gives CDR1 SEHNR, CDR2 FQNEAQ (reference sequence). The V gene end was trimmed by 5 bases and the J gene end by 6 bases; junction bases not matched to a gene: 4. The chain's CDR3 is CASSPGQGSQPQHF. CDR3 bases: TGTGCCAGCAGCCCGGGACAGGGGAGTCAGCCCCAGCATTTT.

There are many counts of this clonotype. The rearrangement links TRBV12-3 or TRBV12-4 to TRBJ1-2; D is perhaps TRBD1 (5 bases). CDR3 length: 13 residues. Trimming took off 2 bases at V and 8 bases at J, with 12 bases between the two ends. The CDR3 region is CASSLIRAEGYTF. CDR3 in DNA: TGTGCCAGCAGTTTAATCAGGGCGGAGGGCTACACCTTC.